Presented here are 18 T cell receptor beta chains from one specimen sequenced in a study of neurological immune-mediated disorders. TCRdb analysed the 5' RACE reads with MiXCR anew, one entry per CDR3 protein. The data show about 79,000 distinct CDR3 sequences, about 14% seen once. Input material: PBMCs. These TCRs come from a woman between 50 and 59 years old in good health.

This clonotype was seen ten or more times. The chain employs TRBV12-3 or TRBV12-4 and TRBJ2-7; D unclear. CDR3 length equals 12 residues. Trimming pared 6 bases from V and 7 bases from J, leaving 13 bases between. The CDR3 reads CASSTWTKEQYF. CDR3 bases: TGTGCCAGCAGCACTTGGACCAAGGAGCAGTACTTC.

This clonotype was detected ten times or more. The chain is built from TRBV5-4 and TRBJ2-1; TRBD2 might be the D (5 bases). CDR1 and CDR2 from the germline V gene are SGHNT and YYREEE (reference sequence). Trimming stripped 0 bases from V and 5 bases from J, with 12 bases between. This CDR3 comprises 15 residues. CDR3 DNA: TGTGCCAGCAGCTTGGGAGGGTTAGTTAACAATGAGCAGTTCTTC. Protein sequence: CASSLGGLVNNEQFF.

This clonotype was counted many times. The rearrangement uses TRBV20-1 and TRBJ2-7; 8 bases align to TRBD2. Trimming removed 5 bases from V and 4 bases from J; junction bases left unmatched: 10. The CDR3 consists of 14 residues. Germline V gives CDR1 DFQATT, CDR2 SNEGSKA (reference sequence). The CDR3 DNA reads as TGCAGTGCTTTTAGCGGGACACGCAATTACGAGCAGTACTTC. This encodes CSAFSGTRNYEQYF.

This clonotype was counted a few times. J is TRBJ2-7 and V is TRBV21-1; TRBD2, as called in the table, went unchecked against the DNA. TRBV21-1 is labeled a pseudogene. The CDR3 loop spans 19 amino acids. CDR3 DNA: TGTGCCAGCAGCAAAGGCGTTGGAGTAGCGGGGGCAAGGACCTACGAGCAGTACTTC. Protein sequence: CASSKGVGVAGARTYEQYF.

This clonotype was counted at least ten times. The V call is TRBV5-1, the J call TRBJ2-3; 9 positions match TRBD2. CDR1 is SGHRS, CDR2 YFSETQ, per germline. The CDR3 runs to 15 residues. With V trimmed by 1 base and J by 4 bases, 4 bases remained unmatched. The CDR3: CASSLFSGSADTQYF. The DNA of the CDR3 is TGCGCCAGCAGCTTGTTTAGCGGGAGCGCAGATACGCAGTATTTT.

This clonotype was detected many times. CDR3 amino acids: CASSEWIDRDDQPQHF. The CDR3 DNA reads as TGTGCCAGCAGTGAATGGATCGACAGGGATGATCAGCCCCAGCATTTT. The V gene is TRBV6-1, the J gene TRBJ1-5, with 7 bases identical to TRBD1. From germline, CDR1 is MNHNS and CDR2 SASEGT. The CDR3 has 16 amino acids. The trim removed 2 bases at V and 5 bases at J, leaving 9 bases unmatched.

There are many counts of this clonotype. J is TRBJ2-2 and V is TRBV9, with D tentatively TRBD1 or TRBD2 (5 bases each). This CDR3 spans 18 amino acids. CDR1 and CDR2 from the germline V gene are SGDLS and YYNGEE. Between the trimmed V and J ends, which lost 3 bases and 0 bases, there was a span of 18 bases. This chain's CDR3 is CASSGGFGMGPNTGELFF. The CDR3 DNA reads TGTGCCAGCAGCGGAGGGTTTGGCATGGGGCCGAACACCGGGGAGCTGTTTTTT.

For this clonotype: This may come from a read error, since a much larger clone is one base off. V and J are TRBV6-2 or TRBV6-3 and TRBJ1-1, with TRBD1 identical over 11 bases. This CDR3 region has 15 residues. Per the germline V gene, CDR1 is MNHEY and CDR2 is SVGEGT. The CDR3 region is CAISYWGQGDTEAFF. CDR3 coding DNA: TGTGCCATCAGTTACTGGGGACAGGGGGACACTGAAGCTTTCTTT.

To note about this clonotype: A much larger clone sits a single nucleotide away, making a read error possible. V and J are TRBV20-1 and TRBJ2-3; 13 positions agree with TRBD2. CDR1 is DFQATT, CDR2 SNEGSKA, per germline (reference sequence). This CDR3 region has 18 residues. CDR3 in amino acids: CSADALGLAGVLADTQNF. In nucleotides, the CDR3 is TGCAGTGCCGACGCACTCGGACTAGCGGGAGTCTTGGCAGATACGCAGAATTTT.

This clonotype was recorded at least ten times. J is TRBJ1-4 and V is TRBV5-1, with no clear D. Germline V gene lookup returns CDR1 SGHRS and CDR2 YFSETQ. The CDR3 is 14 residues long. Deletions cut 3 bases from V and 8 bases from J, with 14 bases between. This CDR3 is CASSWSSIGEKLFF. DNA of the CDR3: TGCGCCAGCAGCTGGAGCAGTATCGGGGAAAAACTGTTTTTT.

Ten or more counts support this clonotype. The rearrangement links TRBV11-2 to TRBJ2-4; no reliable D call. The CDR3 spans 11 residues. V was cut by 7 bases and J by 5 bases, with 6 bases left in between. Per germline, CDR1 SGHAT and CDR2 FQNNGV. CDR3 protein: CASTHENIQYF. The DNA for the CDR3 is TGTGCCAGCACCCATGAAAACATTCAGTACTTC. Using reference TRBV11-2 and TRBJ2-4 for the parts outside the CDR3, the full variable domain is EAGVAQSPRYKIIEKRQSVAFWCNPISGHATLYWYQQILGQGPKLLIQFQNNGVVDDSQLPKDRFSAERLKGVDSTLKIQPAKLEDSAVYLCASTHENIQYFGAGTRLSVL.

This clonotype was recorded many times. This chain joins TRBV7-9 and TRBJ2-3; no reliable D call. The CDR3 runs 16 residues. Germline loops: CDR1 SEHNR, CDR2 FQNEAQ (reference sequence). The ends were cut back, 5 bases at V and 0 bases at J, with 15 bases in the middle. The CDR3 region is CASSRLAALSTDTQYF. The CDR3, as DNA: TGTGCCAGCAGCCGACTTGCAGCTCTAAGCACAGATACGCAGTATTTT.

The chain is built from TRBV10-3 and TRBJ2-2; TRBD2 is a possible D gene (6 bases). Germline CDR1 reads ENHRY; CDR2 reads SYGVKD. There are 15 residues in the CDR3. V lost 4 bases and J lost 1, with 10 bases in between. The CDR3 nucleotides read TGTGCCATCAGTGGGAGGGTAGGGAACACCGGGGAGCTGTTTTTT. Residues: CAISGRVGNTGELFF.

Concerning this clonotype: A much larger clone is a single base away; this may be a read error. The CDR3 protein is CASSLMVGEWAPIHF. The CDR3 DNA reads as TGTGCCAGCAGCTTAATGGTAGGGGAATGGGCACCCATCCACTTT. This chain connects TRBV7-8 to TRBJ1-6; tentatively, D is TRBD1 (5 bases). The CDR3 sequence is 15 residues long. Germline values: CDR1 SGHVS, CDR2 FQNEAQ.

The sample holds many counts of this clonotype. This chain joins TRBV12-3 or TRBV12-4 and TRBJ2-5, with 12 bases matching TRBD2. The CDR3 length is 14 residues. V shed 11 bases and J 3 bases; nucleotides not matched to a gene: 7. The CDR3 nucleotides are TGTGCCTCCAGACTAGCGGGAGAGGAAGAGACCCAGTACTTC. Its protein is CASRLAGEEETQYF.

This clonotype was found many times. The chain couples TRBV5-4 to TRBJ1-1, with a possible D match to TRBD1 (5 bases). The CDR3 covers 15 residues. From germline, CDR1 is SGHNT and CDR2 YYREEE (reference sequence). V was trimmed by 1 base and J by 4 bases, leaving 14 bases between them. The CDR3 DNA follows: TGTGCCAGCAGCTTGTTTCGCGGGGCGGCCACTGAAGCTTTCTTT. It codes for CASSLFRGAATEAFF.

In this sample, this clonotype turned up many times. CDR3 coding DNA: TGTGCCAGCAGGACCTCAGCGCCAGTCTCCTACAATGAGCAGTTCTTC. Its protein is CASRTSAPVSYNEQFF. The chain has TRBV25-1 and TRBJ2-1; D not resolved. In germline, CDR1 is MGHDK, CDR2 SYGVNS. V dropped 6 bases and J dropped 0 bases, with 15 bases sitting between them. This CDR3 region has 16 residues.

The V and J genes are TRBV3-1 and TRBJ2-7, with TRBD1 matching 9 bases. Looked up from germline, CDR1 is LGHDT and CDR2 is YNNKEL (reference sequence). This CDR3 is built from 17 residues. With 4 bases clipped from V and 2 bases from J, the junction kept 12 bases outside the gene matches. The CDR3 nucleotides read TGTGCCAGCAGCCCGGTACCCGGGACAGGGCTAACCTACGAGCAGTACTTC. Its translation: CASSPVPGTGLTYEQYF.